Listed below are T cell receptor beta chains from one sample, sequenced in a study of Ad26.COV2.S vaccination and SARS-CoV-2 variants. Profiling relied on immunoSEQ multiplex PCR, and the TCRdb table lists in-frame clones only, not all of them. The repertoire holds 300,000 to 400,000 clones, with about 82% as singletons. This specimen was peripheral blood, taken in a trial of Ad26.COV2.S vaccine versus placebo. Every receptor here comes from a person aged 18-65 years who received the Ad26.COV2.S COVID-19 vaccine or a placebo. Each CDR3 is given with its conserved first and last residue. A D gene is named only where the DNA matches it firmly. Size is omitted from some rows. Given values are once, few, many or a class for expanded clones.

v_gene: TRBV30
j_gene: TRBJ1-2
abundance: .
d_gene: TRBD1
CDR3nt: TGTGCCTCGATCAGGGGGCTACTTACTAACTATGGCTACACCTTC
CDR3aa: CASIRGLLTNYGYTF

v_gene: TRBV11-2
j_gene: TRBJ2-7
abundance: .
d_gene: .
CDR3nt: TGTGCCAGCAGCTTAAGGGCCCTTTGGAAGCAGTACTTC
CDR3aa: CASSLRALWKQYF

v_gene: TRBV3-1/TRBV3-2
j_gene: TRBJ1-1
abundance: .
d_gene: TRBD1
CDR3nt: TGTGCCAGCAGACATACCGGGACAGTAAATGAAGCTTTCTTT
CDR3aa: CASRHTGTVNEAFF

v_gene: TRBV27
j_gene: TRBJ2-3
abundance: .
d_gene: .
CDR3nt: TGTGCCAGCAGGCTAAACGGCGGCACAGATACGCAGTATTTT
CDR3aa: CASRLNGGTDTQYF

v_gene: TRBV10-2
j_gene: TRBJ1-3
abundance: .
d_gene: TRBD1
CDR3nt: TGCGCCAGCAGTGAGGGGCCAGGGGGAAACTCTGGAAACACCATATATTTT
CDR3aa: CASSEGPGGNSGNTIYF

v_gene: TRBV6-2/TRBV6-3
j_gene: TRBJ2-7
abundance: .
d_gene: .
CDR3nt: TGTGCCAGCAGTTCCCCGAAGGGTGGGACCTACGAGCAGTACTTC
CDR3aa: CASSSPKGGTYEQYF

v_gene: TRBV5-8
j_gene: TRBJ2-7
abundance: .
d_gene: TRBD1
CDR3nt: TGTGCCAGCATCCCTGACAGGGTGGACGAGCAGTACTTC
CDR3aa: CASIPDRVDEQYF

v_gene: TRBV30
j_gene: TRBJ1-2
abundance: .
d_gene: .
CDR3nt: TGTGCCTGCAAGACAGATCATAACTATGGCTACACCTTC
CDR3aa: CACKTDHNYGYTF

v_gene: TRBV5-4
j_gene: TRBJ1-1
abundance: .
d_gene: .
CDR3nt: TGTGCCAGCACCAACCGGATGAGCCAAGAAATGAACACTGAAGCTTTCTTT
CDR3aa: CASTNRMSQEMNTEAFF

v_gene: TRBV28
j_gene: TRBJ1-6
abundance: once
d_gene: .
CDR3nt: TGTGCCAGCAGGGGGGGGACCGACTATAATTCACCCCTCCACTTT
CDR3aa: CASRGGTDYNSPLHF

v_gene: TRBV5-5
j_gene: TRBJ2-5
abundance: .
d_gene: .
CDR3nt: TGTGCCAGCAGCAAAGGGACCGCTAGGGAGACCCAGTACTTC
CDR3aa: CASSKGTARETQYF

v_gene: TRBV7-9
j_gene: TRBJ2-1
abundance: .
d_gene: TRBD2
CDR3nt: TGTGCCAGCAGCTTCTTTAGCGGGGGGACCAATGAGCAGTTCTTC
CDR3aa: CASSFFSGGTNEQFF

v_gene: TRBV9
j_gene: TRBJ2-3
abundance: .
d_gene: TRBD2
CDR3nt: TGTGCCAGCAGCTCCCAAGGGACTAGCAAGGAGAGTGATACGCAGTATTTT
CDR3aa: CASSSQGTSKESDTQYF

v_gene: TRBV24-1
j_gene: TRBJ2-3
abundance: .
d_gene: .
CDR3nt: TGTGCCACCAGGGACAGCACCACAGATACGCAGTATTTT
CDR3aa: CATRDSTTDTQYF

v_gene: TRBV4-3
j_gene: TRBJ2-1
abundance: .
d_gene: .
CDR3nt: TGCGCCAGCAGCCAAGATGGGGACCCATACAATGAGCAGTTCTTC
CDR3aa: CASSQDGDPYNEQFF

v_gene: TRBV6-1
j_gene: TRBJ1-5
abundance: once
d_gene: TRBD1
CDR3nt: TGTGCCAGCAGTGACCAGGGGGCGGAAAGTGAGCCCCAGCATTTT
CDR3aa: CASSDQGAESEPQHF

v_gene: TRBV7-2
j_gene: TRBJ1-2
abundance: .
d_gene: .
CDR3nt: TGTGCCAGCAGCCCCCCGGACAGTCCCTACTATGGCTACACCTTC
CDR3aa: CASSPPDSPYYGYTF

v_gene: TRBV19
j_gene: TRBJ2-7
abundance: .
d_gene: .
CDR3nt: TGTGCCAGTAGTGGCGCCCGGGGCCAGGGCTACGAGCAGTACTTC
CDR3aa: CASSGARGQGYEQYF

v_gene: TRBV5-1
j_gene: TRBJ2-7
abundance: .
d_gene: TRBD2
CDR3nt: TGCGCCAGCAGCTTGGGTGGCGGGGGAACCTACGAGCAGTACTTC
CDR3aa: CASSLGGGGTYEQYF

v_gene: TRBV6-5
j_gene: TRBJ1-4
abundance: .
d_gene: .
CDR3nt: TGTGCCAGCAGCCGGCGGGGGGGGGAGAATGAAAAACTGTTTTTT
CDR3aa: CASSRRGGENEKLFF

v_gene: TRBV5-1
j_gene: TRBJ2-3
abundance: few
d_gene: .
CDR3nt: TGCGCCAGCAGCTACTTAACTCCTAGCACAGATACGCAGTATTTT
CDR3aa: CASSYLTPSTDTQYF

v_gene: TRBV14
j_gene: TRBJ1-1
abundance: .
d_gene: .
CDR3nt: TGTGCCAGCAGCCAAGGGGCTAAAAAGGAGGCTTTCTTT
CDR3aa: CASSQGAKKEAFF

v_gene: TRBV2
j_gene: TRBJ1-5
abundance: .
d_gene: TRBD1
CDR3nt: TGTGCCAGCAGTGAAGGGGACAGAATCGGTCAGCCCCAGCATTTT
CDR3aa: CASSEGDRIGQPQHF

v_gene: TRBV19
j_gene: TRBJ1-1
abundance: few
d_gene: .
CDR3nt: TGTGCCAGTAGTATAGACAGAAACACTGAAGCTTTCTTT
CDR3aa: CASSIDRNTEAFF

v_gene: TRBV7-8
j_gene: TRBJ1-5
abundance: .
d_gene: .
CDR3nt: TGTGCCAGCAGCTTAGCGCGGGTAGGGTCGATAAGAGAGCCCCAGCATTTT
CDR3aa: CASSLARVGSIREPQHF

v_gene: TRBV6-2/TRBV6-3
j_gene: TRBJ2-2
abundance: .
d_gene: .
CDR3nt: TGTGCCAGCAGTTACTCTGGAGGGATGGAGCTGTTTTTT
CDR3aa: CASSYSGGMELFF

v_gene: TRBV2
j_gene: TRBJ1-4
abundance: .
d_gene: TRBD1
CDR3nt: TGTGCCAGCAGAGGACAGGGCACAACTAATGAAAAACTGTTTTTT
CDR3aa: CASRGQGTTNEKLFF

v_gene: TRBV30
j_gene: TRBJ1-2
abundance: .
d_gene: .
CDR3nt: TGTGCCTGGAGCCGACGGAGTAACTATGGCTACACCTTC
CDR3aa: CAWSRRSNYGYTF

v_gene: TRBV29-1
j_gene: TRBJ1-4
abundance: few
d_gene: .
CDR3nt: TGCAGCGTTGAAGCTGAAGGGGGTGATGGTGAAAAACTGTTTTTT
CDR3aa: CSVEAEGGDGEKLFF

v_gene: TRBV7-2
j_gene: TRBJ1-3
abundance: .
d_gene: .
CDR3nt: TGTGCCAGCAGCTGGGCTGGAAACACCATATATTTT
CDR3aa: CASSWAGNTIYF

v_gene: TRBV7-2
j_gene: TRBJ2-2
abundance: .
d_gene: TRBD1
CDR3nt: TGTGCCAGCAGCCTGGGACAGAGCGGGGAGCTGTTTTTT
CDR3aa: CASSLGQSGELFF

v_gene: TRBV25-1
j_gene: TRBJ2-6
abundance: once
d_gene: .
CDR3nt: TGTGCCAGCGGGTCTGGGGCCAACGTCCTGACTTTC
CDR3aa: CASGSGANVLTF

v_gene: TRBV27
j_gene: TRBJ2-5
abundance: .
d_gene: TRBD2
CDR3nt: TGTGCCAGCAAGAAAGGTGGTTTAGCGGGGGGCCAAGAGACCCAGTACTTC
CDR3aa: CASKKGGLAGGQETQYF

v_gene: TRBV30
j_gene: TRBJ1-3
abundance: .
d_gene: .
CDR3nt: TGTGCCTGGATGGGTTCTGGAAACACCATATATTTT
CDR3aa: CAWMGSGNTIYF

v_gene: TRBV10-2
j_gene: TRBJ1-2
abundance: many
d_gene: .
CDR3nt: TGCGCCAGCAGTGAGGATAAACGGATGGTTAGCACCTTC
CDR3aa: CASSEDKRMVSTF

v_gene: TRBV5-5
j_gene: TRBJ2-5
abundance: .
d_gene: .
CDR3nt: TGTGCCAGCAGCTTGTTTCCAGGGACGGGCCAAGAGACCCAGTACTTC
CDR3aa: CASSLFPGTGQETQYF

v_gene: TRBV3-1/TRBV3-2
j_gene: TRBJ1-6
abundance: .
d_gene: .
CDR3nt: TGTGCCAGCAGCCGCGTGGAAGGACAGCTGAATTCACCCCTCCACTTT
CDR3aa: CASSRVEGQLNSPLHF

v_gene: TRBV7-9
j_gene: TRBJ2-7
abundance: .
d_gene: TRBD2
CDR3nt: TGTGCCAGCAGCTTTCCGGCGACTAGCGGGGGGCGAACCTACGAGCAGTACTTC
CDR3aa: CASSFPATSGGRTYEQYF

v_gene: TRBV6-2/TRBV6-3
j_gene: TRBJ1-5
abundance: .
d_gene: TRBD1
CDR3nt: TGTGCCAGCAGTACCGACAGGGGAGGAAGGAGCAATCAGCCCCAGCATTTT
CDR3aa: CASSTDRGGRSNQPQHF

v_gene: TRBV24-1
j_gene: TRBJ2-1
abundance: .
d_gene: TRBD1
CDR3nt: TGTGCCACCAGTGATCGCGGACAGGGAAGGAGGCAGTTCTTC
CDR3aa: CATSDRGQGRRQFF

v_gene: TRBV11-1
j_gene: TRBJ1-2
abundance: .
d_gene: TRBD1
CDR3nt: TGTGCCAGCAGTCACAGGGGGCGAGGCTATGGCTACACCTTC
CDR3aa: CASSHRGRGYGYTF

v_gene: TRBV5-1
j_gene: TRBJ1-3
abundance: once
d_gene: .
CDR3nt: TGCGCCAGCAGCTTTGGAGACTACCTCTCTGGAAACACCATATATTTT
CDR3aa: CASSFGDYLSGNTIYF